Shown below are 32 T cell receptor beta chains from a single sample sequenced in a study of shared clonotypes between healthy human individuals. Measured with immunoSEQ multiplex PCR; TCRdb has only the in-frame clones, and not every one. The sample contains 650,000 to 800,000 clones, over 60% of which appear only once. Sample: memory CD4+ T cells sorted from blood. Stated subset: CD45RA-negative fraction. Receptors originate from a woman in her 30s in good health.

This sequence joins TRBV7-9 and TRBJ2-5; 13 bases align to TRBD2. The V and J ends lost 4 bases and 7 bases, in that order; junction bases with no gene match: 6. There are 15 residues in the CDR3. Germline V CDR1 and CDR2: SEHNR, FQNEAQ (reference sequence). The CDR3 DNA follows: TGTGCCAGCAGCTCGGGACTAGCGGGGCCCGGGACCCAGTACTTC. It translates to CASSSGLAGPGTQYF.

The rearrangement uses TRBV28 and TRBJ2-7; 12 bases agree with TRBD2. CDR3 length: 13 amino acids. After removal of 10 bases from V and 2 bases from J, the junction contained 3 bases not matched to a gene. Germline CDR1 is MDHEN and CDR2 is SYDVKM. The CDR3 protein is CATLAGGPYEQYF. The CDR3 nucleotides read TGTGCCACCCTAGCGGGAGGGCCCTACGAGCAGTACTTC.

This clone came up a few times. DNA for the CDR3: TGTGCCAGCACCCCTGGGGGCCCACGCGAAAAACTGTTTTTT. The encoded protein is CASTPGGPREKLFF. The rearrangement uses TRBV28 and TRBJ1-4; the D gene is possibly TRBD1 (6 bases). The V end lost 7 bases, the J end lost 8 bases, and 17 bases lay between the germline ends. CDR1 is MDHEN, CDR2 SYDVKM, per germline. CDR3 size: 14 residues.

This clone has just a few counts. V is TRBV18 and J is TRBJ1-1; D gene ambiguous. This CDR3 spans 15 amino acids. CDR1 and CDR2 from the germline V gene are KGHSH and LQKENI. V lost 2 bases and J 1 base, leaving 11 bases between the germline ends. CDR3 nucleotide sequence: TGTGCCAGCTCACCAAGCCAGGAAAAGAACACTGAAGCTTTCTTT. Protein: CASSPSQEKNTEAFF.

About this clone itself: It may be a read error: a sequence one base away is much more abundant. Distinct nucleotide sequences in the sample also encode this CDR3. This rearrangement joins TRBV5-1 to TRBJ2-1, with 8 bases fitting TRBD2. V was pared by 0 bases and J by 4 bases, with 3 bases of the junction left unmatched. The CDR3 runs to 15 residues. Germline CDR1 SGHRS, CDR2 YFSETQ. The CDR3 DNA sequence: TGCGCCAGCAGCTTGGATTCGGGGGGGTACAATGAGCAGTTCTTC. This translates into CASSLDSGGYNEQFF.

V is TRBV28 and J is TRBJ1-2; TRBD1 agrees at 7 bases. The CDR3 spans 16 residues. V was clipped by 6 bases and J by 8 bases; unmatched bases: 18. Germline V CDR1 and CDR2: MDHEN, SYDVKM. CDR3 DNA: TGTGCCAGCAGAACGACCCTCAGGGGGGCCACGTTCGGCTACACCTTC. Translated: CASRTTLRGATFGYTF.

The chain's CDR3 is CASSTRRAAGSSYNEQFF. CDR3 bases: TGTGCCAGTAGTACCAGACGGGCAGCGGGTTCCTCCTACAATGAGCAGTTCTTC. The chain is built from TRBV19 and TRBJ2-1; a possible D gene is TRBD2 (6 bases). The germline V gene has CDR1 LNHDA and CDR2 SQIVND (reference sequence). The CDR3 has 18 amino acids. V was clipped by 4 bases and J by 0 bases, with 19 bases between them.

This chain joins TRBV28 and TRBJ2-1, with TRBD2 matching over 13 bases. With 10 bases clipped from V and 15 bases from J, the junction kept 6 bases outside the gene matches. The CDR3 runs 11 residues. CDR1 is MDHEN, CDR2 SYDVKM, per germline. CDR3 DNA sequence: TGTGCCACCTGGGGACTAGCGGGGCTGTTCTTC. As protein: CATWGLAGLFF.

V and J are TRBV5-6 and TRBJ2-3; 7 nucleotides match TRBD2. Trimming took 6 bases from V and 9 from J; bases not matched to a gene: 22. The CDR3 spans 17 residues. Germline V gives CDR1 SGHDT, CDR2 YYEEEE. CDR3 DNA: TGTGCCAGCAACGTAAAACGGGGGACCGCAAGGGGAGGGACGCAGTATTTT. It encodes CASNVKRGTARGGTQYF.

The gene calls are TRBV30 and TRBJ1-5; D gene uncertain. CDR1 and CDR2 (germline): GTSNPN, SVGIG (reference sequence). Trimming took 2 bases from V and 1 from J, leaving 12 bases between them. CDR3 length: 15 residues. CDR3 residues: CAWSLAGRSNQPQHF. The CDR3 DNA follows: TGTGCCTGGAGTTTGGCGGGAAGGAGCAATCAGCCCCAGCATTTT. Full variable domain (rest looked up from reference TRBV30 and TRBJ1-5): SQTIHQWPATLVQPVGSPLSLECTVEGTSNPNLYWYRQAAGRGLQLLFYSVGIGQISSEVPQNLSASRPQDRQFILSSKKLLLSDSGFYLCAWSLAGRSNQPQHFGDGTRLSIL.

The rearrangement joins TRBV19 to TRBJ2-7; D possibly matches TRBD1 or TRBD2 (5 bases each). Per the germline V gene, CDR1 is LNHDA and CDR2 is SQIVND (reference sequence). The CDR3 has 17 residues. The V gene lost 5 bases and the J gene lost 0 bases, with 20 bases spanning the gap. CDR3 sequence (DNA): TGTGCCAGTAGTGCGCCCCCCGGGACCCCGTTCTCCTACGAGCAGTACTTC. Amino acid sequence: CASSAPPGTPFSYEQYF.

The CDR3 DNA reads TGTGCCAGCAGCCCTAAACAGGGGAATGGGGCCAACGTCCTGACTTTC. It specifies CASSPKQGNGANVLTF. This chain uses TRBV5-4 with TRBJ2-6; 7 nucleotides line up with TRBD1. V gave up 4 bases and J gave up 3 bases; unmatched junction bases: 7. The length of the CDR3 is 16 residues. CDR1 and CDR2 (germline): SGHNT, YYREEE (reference sequence).

The chain employs TRBV5-8 and TRBJ2-3; TRBD1 aligns across 10 bases. The V segment lost 4 bases and the J segment 6 bases; nucleotides outside the gene matches: 11. The CDR3 spans 16 residues. CDR1 SGHTS and CDR2 YDEGEE come from the germline V gene. DNA of the CDR3: TGTGCCAGCAGCCCCCGGGACAGGGGAGGGAAGGATACGCAGTATTTT. This translates into CASSPRDRGGKDTQYF.

This clone has more than one count but fewer than ten. The rearrangement uses TRBV28 and TRBJ2-6; unclear D gene. This CDR3 spans 17 amino acids. The germline V gene encodes CDR1 MDHEN and CDR2 SYDVKM. V lost 2 bases, J lost 1 base, and 12 bases lay in between. The CDR3 region is CASSLTIADSGANVLTF. In DNA form, the CDR3 reads TGTGCCAGCAGTTTAACTATCGCTGATTCTGGGGCCAACGTCCTGACTTTC.

This clone turned up a few times. The V and J genes are TRBV19 and TRBJ1-4; D ambiguous. The CDR3 covers 16 residues. The germline CDR1 and CDR2 sequences are LNHDA and SQIVND (reference sequence). Trimming shortened V by 3 bases and J by 2 bases, and 13 bases separated the two germline ends. CDR3 nucleotides: TGTGCCAGTAGTATTGGGGTGGCGGTGACTAATGAAAAACTGTTTTTT. Amino acids: CASSIGVAVTNEKLFF.

This chain uses TRBV20-1 with TRBJ2-5; no firm D call. In germline, CDR1 is DFQATT, CDR2 SNEGSKA (reference sequence). Trimming left V 4 bases short and J 9 bases short, with 12 bases between. This CDR3 is built from 11 residues. The CDR3 loop is CSAMTLSAQYF. In nucleotides, the CDR3 is TGCAGTGCTATGACGCTTTCAGCCCAGTACTTC.

The chain has TRBV19 and TRBJ1-1, with D tentatively TRBD1 (5 bases). This CDR3 is 16 amino acids long. Trimming shortened V by 3 bases and J by 2 bases, and 16 bases separated the two germline ends. Germline-derived CDR1 and CDR2 are LNHDA and SQIVND (reference sequence). The CDR3 DNA is TGTGCCAGTAGTATGGGCCGGAGGGGTGGAAACACTGAAGCTTTCTTT. This sequence encodes CASSMGRRGGNTEAFF.

This clone was counted between two and nine times. V and J are TRBV7-9 and TRBJ1-2; a possible D gene is TRBD1 (5 bases). The CDR3 totals 13 residues. CDR1 and CDR2 (germline): SEHNR, FQNEAQ (reference sequence). The V and J ends lost 5 bases and 4 bases respectively, with 11 bases between them. In DNA form, the CDR3 reads TGTGCCAGCAGCCGGGACGGTACCTATGGCTACACCTTC. Translation gives CASSRDGTYGYTF. The whole variable domain, remainder taken from reference TRBV7-9 and TRBJ1-2, is DTGVSQNPRHKITKRGQNVTFRCDPISEHNRLYWYRQTLGQGPEFLTYFQNEAQLEKSRLLSDRFSAERPKGSFSTLEIQRTEQGDSAMYLCASSRDGTYGYTFGSGTRLTVV.

V usage is TRBV5-1 and J usage is TRBJ2-7, with 7 bases matching TRBD1. Germline loops: CDR1 SGHRS, CDR2 YFSETQ. Trimming at V came to 0 bases and at J to 4 bases, leaving 10 bases not matched to a gene. CDR3 length equals 16 residues. CDR3 nucleotides: TGCGCCAGCAGCTTGGCGTGGGACAGAGATGGGTACGAGCAGTACTTC. It encodes CASSLAWDRDGYEQYF.

In the case of this clone: Other DNA variants within this sample encode the same CDR3. CDR3 sequence (DNA): TGTGCCAGCAGTGGGACAGGGGGTGGAGAGCAGTTCTTC. Amino acid sequence: CASSGTGGGEQFF. V and J are TRBV2 and TRBJ2-1; TRBD1 aligns across 10 bases. The V and J ends lost 4 bases and 10 bases, in that order; junction bases with no gene match: 4. Germline CDR1 SNHLY, CDR2 FYNNEI. The CDR3 runs 13 residues. The variable domain in full, completed from reference TRBV2 and TRBJ2-1, reads EPEVTQTPSHQVTQMGQEVILRCVPISNHLYFYWYRQILGQKVEFLVSFYNNEISEKSEIFDDQFSVERPDGSNFTLKIRSTKLEDSAMYFCASSGTGGGEQFFGPGTRLTVL.

The CDR3 loop is CASSPTSYEQYF. CDR3 nucleotides: TGTGCCAGCAGTCCTACCTCTTACGAGCAGTACTTC. The rearrangement joins TRBV2 to TRBJ2-7; D gene unclear. Trimming left V 5 bases short and J 4 bases short, with 9 bases between. This CDR3 has 12 residues. Germline CDR1 and CDR2: SNHLY and FYNNEI.

The J gene is TRBJ2-3, the V gene TRBV11-3; 9 nucleotides align to TRBD1. CDR1 and CDR2 (germline): SGHNT, YENEEA. The junction had 6 bases not matched to a gene; V was cut back by 1 base and J by 4 bases. This CDR3 contains 16 residues. CDR3 in amino acids: CASSLGAGQGSDTQYF. The CDR3 DNA follows: TGTGCCAGCAGCTTAGGCGCGGGACAGGGTTCAGATACGCAGTATTTT.

V gene TRBV15 combines with J gene TRBJ2-3; D is undetermined. CDR1 LNHNV and CDR2 YYDKDF come from the germline V gene (reference sequence). Trimming took 4 bases from V and 1 from J, leaving 12 bases between them. This CDR3 comprises 15 residues. CDR3 DNA: TGTGCCACCAGCACCGGACGGCGTGGCACAGATACGCAGTATTTT. It yields the protein CATSTGRRGTDTQYF. Looking up the rest from reference TRBV15 and TRBJ2-3 gives the full variable domain: DAMVIQNPRYQVTQFGKPVTLSCSQTLNHNVMYWYQQKSSQAPKLLFHYYDKDFNNEADTPDNFQSRRPNTSFCFLDIRSPGLGDTAMYLCATSTGRRGTDTQYFGPGTRLTVL.

CDR3 sequence: CASIPLAGSYNEQFF. The CDR3 DNA sequence: TGTGCCAGCATACCACTAGCGGGCTCCTACAATGAGCAGTTCTTC. The gene calls are TRBV2 and TRBJ2-1; 9 bases align to TRBD2. Germline values: CDR1 SNHLY, CDR2 FYNNEI. The CDR3 has 15 residues. Trimming cost V 7 bases and J 0 bases; bases outside gene matches: 4.

This clone was observed a few times. This chain joins TRBV5-6 and TRBJ1-5, with D unclear. The germline CDR1 and CDR2 sequences are SGHDT and YYEEEE. The CDR3 is 14 residues long. Trimming pared 1 base from V and 4 bases from J, leaving 9 bases between. DNA of the CDR3: TGTGCCAGCAGCTTGTTCGACGCTAATCAGCCCCAGCATTTT. Its translation: CASSLFDANQPQHF. Looking up the rest from reference TRBV5-6 and TRBJ1-5 gives the full variable domain: DAGVTQSPTHLIKTRGQQVTLRCSPKSGHDTVSWYQQALGQGPQFIFQYYEEEERQRGNFPDRFSGHQFPNYSSELNVNALLLGDSALYLCASSLFDANQPQHFGDGTRLSIL.

V is TRBV11-1 and J is TRBJ2-7; maybe TRBD1 (6 bases). The V gene lost 2 bases and the J gene lost 5 bases, with 10 bases spanning the gap. Germline loops: CDR1 SGHAT, CDR2 FQDESV (reference sequence). The CDR3 is made up of 13 amino acids. CDR3 sequence reads: CASSLNRVDEQYF. CDR3 nucleotides: TGTGCCAGCAGCTTAAACAGGGTGGACGAGCAGTACTTC. Full variable domain (rest looked up from reference TRBV11-1 and TRBJ2-7): EAEVAQSPRYKITEKSQAVAFWCDPISGHATLYWYRQILGQGPELLVQFQDESVVDDSQLPKDRFSAERLKGVDSTLKIQPAELGDSAMYLCASSLNRVDEQYFGPGTRLTVT.

In this sample, this clone turned up many times. The genes are TRBV10-3 and TRBJ2-3; possible D gene TRBD2, 6 bases. There are 14 residues in the CDR3. The germline V and J ends were trimmed by 6 bases and 2 bases, with 12 bases remaining between them. The germline CDR1 and CDR2 sequences are ENHRY and SYGVKD. CDR3: CAISSSETTDTQYF. The CDR3 nucleotides read TGTGCCATCAGCTCTAGCGAAACCACAGATACGCAGTATTTT.

The chain couples TRBV7-6 to TRBJ2-5; 7 positions match TRBD1. The CDR3 has 15 residues. Germline V lookup: CDR1 SGHVS, CDR2 FNYEAQ. Germline trimming cut 5 bases from V and 3 bases from J; bases unmatched to any gene: 9. The CDR3 reads CASSSPYRGEETQYF. The CDR3 bases are TGTGCCAGCAGCAGCCCTTACAGGGGAGAAGAGACCCAGTACTTC.

The J gene is TRBJ2-3, the V gene TRBV21-1; TRBD2 reflects the table's D call only, with no check against the DNA. TRBV21-1 is flagged as a pseudogene. This CDR3 has 18 amino acids. The CDR3, as DNA: TGTGCCAGCAGCAAGGGCCCTAGCGGGAGTCGGGTCACAGATACGCAGTATTTT. Amino acid sequence: CASSKGPSGSRVTDTQYF.

This clone was seen only a few times. CDR3: CASMSGTSYEQYF. As DNA, the CDR3 is TGTGCCAGCATGAGCGGGACCTCCTACGAGCAGTACTTC. The V gene is TRBV28, the J gene TRBJ2-7; TRBD2 agrees at 7 bases. Germline CDR1 MDHEN, CDR2 SYDVKM. V lost 7 bases, J lost 0 bases, and 3 bases stayed unmatched. The CDR3 is made up of 13 amino acids.

V gene TRBV29-1 combines with J gene TRBJ2-1, with TRBD2 matching 13 bases. CDR3 length: 17 residues. V was pared by 2 bases and J by 8 bases, with 12 bases of the junction left unmatched. Germline CDR1 and CDR2: SQVTM and ANQGSEA. CDR3 coding DNA: TGCAGCGTTGAAAAGGACAGCGGACTAGCGGGAGAAGATGAGCAGTTCTTC. As protein: CSVEKDSGLAGEDEQFF.

This clone was seen only once. This rearrangement joins TRBV5-5 to TRBJ2-7; D may correspond to TRBD1 or TRBD2 (5 bases each). V lost 3 bases and J lost 7, with 20 bases in between. This CDR3 is built from 15 residues. Per the germline V gene, CDR1 is SGHKS and CDR2 is YYEKEE (reference sequence). Here the CDR3 reads CASSYPGQGLREQYF. The CDR3 DNA follows: TGTGCCAGCAGCTACCCGGGGCAGGGCCTTCGGGAGCAGTACTTC.